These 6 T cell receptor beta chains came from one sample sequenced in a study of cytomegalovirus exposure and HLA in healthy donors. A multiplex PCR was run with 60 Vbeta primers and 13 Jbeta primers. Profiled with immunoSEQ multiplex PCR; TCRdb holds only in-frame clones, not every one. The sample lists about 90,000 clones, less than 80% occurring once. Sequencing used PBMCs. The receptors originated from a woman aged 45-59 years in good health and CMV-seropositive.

For the CDR3, the DNA is TGCGCCAGCAGCCAAGGCAGGGGGCAATACGAGCAGTACTTC. Protein product: CASSQGRGQYEQYF. The V and J genes are TRBV4-3 and TRBJ2-7, with 8 bases that match TRBD1. Germline loops: CDR1 LGHNA, CDR2 YSLEER. CDR3 length: 14 amino acids. The junction had 3 bases not matched to a gene; V was cut back by 1 base and J by 4 bases.

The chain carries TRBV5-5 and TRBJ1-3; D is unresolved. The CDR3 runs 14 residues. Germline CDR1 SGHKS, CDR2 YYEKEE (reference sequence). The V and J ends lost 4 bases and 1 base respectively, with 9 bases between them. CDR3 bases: TGTGCCAGCAGCGCGTCAGGATCTGGAAACACCATATATTTT. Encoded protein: CASSASGSGNTIYF.

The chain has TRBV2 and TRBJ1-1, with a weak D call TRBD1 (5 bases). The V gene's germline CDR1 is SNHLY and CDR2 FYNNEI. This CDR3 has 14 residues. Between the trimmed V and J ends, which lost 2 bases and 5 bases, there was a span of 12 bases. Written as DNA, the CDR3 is TGTGCCAGCAGTGAAAATTATGGGGGGACTGAAGCTTTCTTT. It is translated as CASSENYGGTEAFF.

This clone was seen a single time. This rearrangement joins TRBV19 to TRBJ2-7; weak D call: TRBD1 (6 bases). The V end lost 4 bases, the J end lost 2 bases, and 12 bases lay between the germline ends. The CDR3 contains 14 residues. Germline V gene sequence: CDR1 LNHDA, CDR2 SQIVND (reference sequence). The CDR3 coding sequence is TGTGCCAGTAGTAACTGGGGGCCAGCCTACGAGCAGTACTTC. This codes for CASSNWGPAYEQYF.

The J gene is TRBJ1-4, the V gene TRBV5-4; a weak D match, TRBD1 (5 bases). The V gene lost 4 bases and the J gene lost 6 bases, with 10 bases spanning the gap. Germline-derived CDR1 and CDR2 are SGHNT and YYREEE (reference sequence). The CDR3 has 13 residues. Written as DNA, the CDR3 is TGTGCCAGCAGCAGGTGGGGGGATGAAAAACTGTTTTTT. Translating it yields CASSRWGDEKLFF. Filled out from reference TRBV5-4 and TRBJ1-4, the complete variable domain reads ETGVTQSPTHLIKTRGQQVTLRCSSQSGHNTVSWYQQALGQGPQFIFQYYREEENGRGNFPPRFSGLQFPNYSSELNVNALELDDSALYLCASSRWGDEKLFFGSGTQLSVL.

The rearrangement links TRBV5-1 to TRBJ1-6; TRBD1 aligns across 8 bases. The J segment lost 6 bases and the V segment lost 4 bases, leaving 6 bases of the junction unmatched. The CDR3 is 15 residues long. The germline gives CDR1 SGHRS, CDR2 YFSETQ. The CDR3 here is CASSTGQGINSPLHF. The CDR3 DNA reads TGCGCCAGCAGCACCGGACAGGGTATTAATTCACCCCTCCACTTT. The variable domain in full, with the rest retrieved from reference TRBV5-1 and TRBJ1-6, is KAGVTQTPRYLIKTRGQQVTLSCSPISGHRSVSWYQQTPGQGLQFLFEYFSETQRNKGNFPGRFSGRQFSNSRSEMNVSTLELGDSALYLCASSTGQGINSPLHFGNGTRLTVT.